One sample yielded the 10 T cell receptor beta chains listed below, sequenced in a study of regulatory T cells in long-lasting Graves disease. Time point denoted: newly diagnosed GD, antithyroid drugs for less than 3 months. PBMC RNA was the source of the TCR library. The TCR beta library used iRepertoire HTBI primers with Arm-PCR amplification of CDR3. Using its own MiXCR run on the multiplex PCR reads, TCRdb lists one record per CDR3 protein. This table holds about 620,000 distinct CDR3 sequences, approximately 15% found once. The same data also contributed to another study, on T cells in Graves' hyperthyroidism and ophthalmopathy.

The starting material was peripheral blood mononuclear cells (PBMCs), obtained at new diagnosis, from a patient treated with antithyroid drugs. All receptors derive from a woman aged 30 to 39 with Graves disease.

This clonotype appeared a few times. The rearrangement links TRBV3-1 to TRBJ2-1, with TRBD2 identical over 13 bases. Germline CDR1 is LGHDT and CDR2 is YNNKEL (reference sequence). The V and J ends lost 5 bases and 9 bases, in that order; junction bases with no gene match: 10. The CDR3 totals 16 residues. The CDR3 region is CASSFIPGTSGVEQFF. The CDR3 bases are TGTGCCAGCAGCTTTATTCCCGGGACTAGCGGGGTTGAGCAGTTCTTC.

This clonotype was counted ten times or more. The V gene is TRBV7-2, the J gene TRBJ2-7; 10 positions match TRBD2. This CDR3 contains 14 residues. V lost 5 bases to trimming and J lost 6 bases; unmatched junction nucleotides: 7. CDR1 and CDR2 from the germline V gene are SGHTA and FQGNSA. DNA for the CDR3: TGTGCCAGCAGCAGCGCTAGCGGGAGAACCGAGCAGTACTTC. It is translated as CASSSASGRTEQYF.

The chain joins TRBV19 to TRBJ2-1; TRBD2 agrees at 8 bases. The CDR3 consists of 15 residues. The germline V gene encodes CDR1 LNHDA and CDR2 SQIVND (reference sequence). Losses at the gene ends were 7 bases for V and 15 bases for J; bases not matched to a gene: 20. The CDR3 DNA sequence: TGTGCCAGTACCCCCCGAGGACAGAGTGGCGGGAGGTGGTTCTTC. It translates to CASTPRGQSGGRWFF.

Notes on this clonotype: A read error may produce the germline difference seen at one junction end. The rearrangement links TRBV30 to TRBJ2-5; no clear D. This CDR3 spans 12 amino acids. Germline CDR1 GTSNPN, CDR2 SVGIG (reference sequence). In nucleotides, the CDR3 is TGTGCCTGGGAACAAACACGAGAGACCCGGTACTTC. It is translated as CAWEQTRETRYF.

This chain connects TRBV28 to TRBJ1-6; D unresolved. The ends were cut back, 2 bases at V and 7 bases at J, with 24 bases in the middle. CDR1 and CDR2 (germline): MDHEN, SYDVKM. This CDR3 spans 19 amino acids. CDR3 sequence reads: CASSLDSYRPHGPNSPLHF. CDR3 nucleotides: TGTGCCAGCAGTTTAGATTCGTACCGACCCCATGGCCCAAATTCACCCCTCCACTTT.

This clonotype was counted at least ten times. This chain joins TRBV12-3 or TRBV12-4 and TRBJ1-4; 7 bases fit TRBD1. The CDR3 runs 14 residues. Trimming cost V 6 bases and J 4 bases; bases outside gene matches: 5. The CDR3: CASRAGTVNEKLFF. The DNA of the CDR3 is TGTGCCAGCAGGGCAGGGACAGTTAATGAAAAACTGTTTTTT.

The gene calls are TRBV19 and TRBJ2-1; 9 bases are a match to TRBD2. Germline V CDR1 and CDR2: LNHDA, SQIVND (reference sequence). Trimming cost V 4 bases and J 15 bases; bases outside gene matches: 7. The CDR3 is 12 residues long. CDR3 DNA sequence: TGTGCCAGTAGTACTATTAGCGGGAGACGGTTCTTC. This gives the protein CASSTISGRRFF.

This clonotype came up many times. This sequence joins TRBV7-2 and TRBJ1-2; no firm D call. This CDR3 region has 14 residues. Per the germline V gene, CDR1 is SGHTA and CDR2 is FQGNSA. V dropped 2 bases and J dropped 8 bases, with 15 bases sitting between them. The chain's CDR3 is CASSLLPQAGGYTF. CDR3 sequence (DNA): TGTGCCAGCAGCTTACTCCCCCAGGCCGGGGGCTACACCTTC.

The CDR3: CASSRSWASGGGETQYF. As DNA, the CDR3 is TGTGCCAGCAGCCGCTCTTGGGCTAGCGGAGGGGGGGAGACCCAGTACTTC. The chain uses TRBV3-1 and TRBJ2-5, with D possibly TRBD2 on 7 matching bases. Trimming shortened V by 4 bases and J by 5 bases, and 23 bases separated the two germline ends. Per germline, CDR1 LGHDT and CDR2 YNNKEL (reference sequence). CDR3 length equals 17 residues.

The table lists this clonotype with a few counts. The chain couples TRBV28 to TRBJ2-3; weak D call: TRBD1 (7 bases). Germline V CDR1 and CDR2: MDHEN, SYDVKM. The CDR3 spans 16 residues. V dropped 8 bases and J dropped 1 base, with 19 bases sitting between them. DNA for the CDR3: TGTGCCAGCCGACAGGGAGGAACGGTCGGCACAGATACGCAGTATTTT. It specifies CASRQGGTVGTDTQYF.